This T cell receptor (beta chain) emerged from a study of T cells in Graves' hyperthyroidism and ophthalmopathy. The study excluded patients with uncontrolled infection, other autoimmune disease, pregnancy or lactation. The CDR3 is made up of 10 amino acids. CDR1 DFQATT and CDR2 SNEGSKA come from the germline V gene (reference sequence). V lost 6 bases and J lost 1, with 2 bases in between. Amplified TCR beta CDR3 regions came from RNA transcripts. The TCR CDR3 first-round RT-PCR relied on the HTBI primer set. TCRdb processed the multiplex PCR reads anew with MiXCR; each CDR3 protein has one entry. The sample has about 560,000 distinct CDR3 sequences; about 14% are singletons. This clonotype was seen at least ten times.

Sequencing was carried out using blood. The chain employs TRBV20-1 and TRBJ2-3; D unresolved. This receptor was identified in a woman between 40 and 55 years old with Graves' hyperthyroidism. CDR3 in amino acids: CSARTDTQYF. Here the CDR3 DNA reads TGCAGTGCCCGCACAGATACGCAGTATTTT.